The 30 T cell receptor beta chains given below trace back to one sample, sequenced in a study of blood T cells in healthy people across ages. The use of a sample-barcoded 5' primer and a J-beta primer mix characterized a second PCR of 7 to 11 cycles. TCRdb ran MiXCR on the 5' RACE reads and lists one entry per CDR3 protein. The table lists more than 1,000,000 distinct CDR3 sequences, 25% of them singletons. These sequences were also reported in another study, on T cells of mothers and their children.

The sample consisted of blood. The receptors originated from a girl aged 2-9 years in good health.

This clonotype was counted between two and nine times. The chain uses TRBV29-1 and TRBJ1-2; a weak D match, TRBD1 (5 bases). Germline CDR1 and CDR2: SQVTM and ANQGSEA. V was pared by 5 bases and J by 3 bases, with 10 bases between. There are 12 residues in the CDR3. CDR3 sequence (DNA): TGCAGCGTTCGGGACGGCTACTATGGCTACACCTTC. Amino acids: CSVRDGYYGYTF.

The table lists this clonotype with a few counts. The CDR3 DNA reads as TGTGCCAGCAGCTTAACGTATGGGGAAGGCTACGAGCAGTACTTC. Its protein is CASSLTYGEGYEQYF. The chain recombines TRBV7-3 with TRBJ2-7, with D unclear. Germline V CDR1 and CDR2: SGHTA, FQGTGA. The CDR3 spans 15 residues. V was shortened by 0 bases and J by 3 bases, with 12 bases between the two germline ends.

The J gene is TRBJ2-7, the V gene TRBV7-9; D is uncertain. Germline CDR1 reads SEHNR; CDR2 reads FQNEAQ (reference sequence). V lost 5 bases and J 0 bases, leaving 11 bases between the germline ends. This CDR3 region has 14 residues. In nucleotides, the CDR3 is TGTGCCAGCAGCCCCTTAGGAAGCTCCTACGAGCAGTACTTC. As protein: CASSPLGSSYEQYF. The whole variable domain, filled in from reference TRBV7-9 and TRBJ2-7, reads DTGVSQNPRHKITKRGQNVTFRCDPISEHNRLYWYRQTLGQGPEFLTYFQNEAQLEKSRLLSDRFSAERPKGSFSTLEIQRTEQGDSAMYLCASSPLGSSYEQYFGPGTRLTVT.

This clonotype was found a few times. The chain is built from TRBV4-1 and TRBJ2-1; D is tentatively TRBD1 or TRBD2 (5 bases each). Germline loops: CDR1 MGHRA, CDR2 YSYEKL. The CDR3 extends over 13 amino acids. V dropped 6 bases and J dropped 7 bases, with 13 bases sitting between them. This chain's CDR3 is CASRGPQLNEQFF. Here the CDR3 DNA reads TGCGCCAGCAGGGGACCACAGCTTAATGAGCAGTTCTTC.

This clonotype was seen a few times. The genes are TRBV6-1 and TRBJ2-7, with 9 bases that match TRBD1. Looked up from germline, CDR1 is MNHNS and CDR2 is SASEGT. J lost 1 base, V lost 10 bases, and 8 bases had no gene match. The CDR3 runs to 14 residues. This chain's CDR3 is CATWDRVKSYEQYF. The DNA for the CDR3 is TGTGCCACTTGGGACAGGGTCAAATCCTACGAGCAGTACTTC.

This chain connects TRBV7-9 to TRBJ1-2, with D tentatively TRBD1 (6 bases). Trimming left V 5 bases short and J 6 bases short, with 19 bases between. The CDR3 length is 15 residues. Germline V gene lookup returns CDR1 SEHNR and CDR2 FQNEAQ (reference sequence). The CDR3 nucleotides are TGTGCCAGCAGCCCCGCACAGGCACAGGGAGATGGCTACACCTTC. Translation: CASSPAQAQGDGYTF.

The V gene is TRBV7-3, the J gene TRBJ2-1, with TRBD2 identical over 12 bases. After removal of 4 bases from V and 12 bases from J, the junction contained 10 bases not matched to a gene. This CDR3 is 15 amino acids long. Germline V gene sequence: CDR1 SGHTA, CDR2 FQGTGA. CDR3 loop: CASSSLAGGLDGQFF. For the CDR3, the DNA is TGTGCCAGCAGCTCCCTAGCGGGAGGGCTGGATGGGCAGTTCTTC.

This clonotype has a handful of counts. The gene calls are TRBV6-6 and TRBJ2-1, with D unclear. This CDR3 contains 14 residues. Germline-derived CDR1 and CDR2 are MNHNY and SVGAGI (reference sequence). Trimming cost V 6 bases and J 8 bases, with 17 bases left between them. In nucleotides, the CDR3 is TGTGCCAGCAGCCCCGGACCCTTTTTCGATGAGCAGTTCTTC. This translates into CASSPGPFFDEQFF.

The chain links TRBV13 to TRBJ2-5, with D unresolved. Germline V gene data show CDR1 as PRHDT and CDR2 as FYEKMQ (reference sequence). The CDR3 covers 13 residues. V was clipped by 4 bases and J by 4 bases, with 10 bases between them. CDR3 residues: CASSSRRTETQYF. The CDR3 region has the DNA TGTGCCAGCAGCTCCCGTCGCACAGAGACCCAGTACTTC.

This chain connects TRBV28 to TRBJ1-5; TRBD1 might be the D (6 bases). Germline V gene lookup returns CDR1 MDHEN and CDR2 SYDVKM. Trimming pared 6 bases from V and 5 bases from J, leaving 17 bases between. This CDR3 is built from 15 residues. CDR3 in amino acids: CASSIEQGPDQPQHF. The CDR3 DNA follows: TGTGCCAGCAGCATCGAGCAGGGGCCGGATCAGCCCCAGCATTTT.

In its sample, this clonotype was seen a few times. The V call is TRBV20-1, the J call TRBJ1-6; 8 bases align to TRBD1. CDR3 length: 18 amino acids. V dropped 0 bases and J dropped 6; count of bases not matched to a gene: 13. The germline V gene encodes CDR1 DFQATT and CDR2 SNEGSKA (reference sequence). CDR3 nucleotide sequence: TGCAGTGCTAGAGATCGGTTAGGACAGGGCAAGAGTAATTCACCCCTCCACTTT. Protein: CSARDRLGQGKSNSPLHF.

This chain links TRBV6-1 with TRBJ2-5; D is perhaps TRBD1 (6 bases). Matching the DNA end better, TRBJ2-7 makes the J call doubtful. CDR1 is MNHNS, CDR2 SASEGT, per germline. The CDR3 is 12 residues long. DNA for the CDR3: TGTGCCAGCAGAAACAGGGCCCACGAGCAGTACTTC. Translated: CASRNRAHEQYF.

This clonotype has a handful of counts. The rearrangement joins TRBV5-5 to TRBJ1-2; 12 bases match TRBD1. J was trimmed by 3 bases and V by 3 bases; bases with no gene match: 9. CDR3 length equals 17 residues. From germline, CDR1 is SGHKS and CDR2 YYEKEE (reference sequence). In DNA, the CDR3 is TGTGCCAGCAGCTCGACGGGACAGGGGGCGTATGACTATGGCTACACCTTC. Translation gives CASSSTGQGAYDYGYTF.

This clonotype was detected a few times. The V gene is TRBV12-3 or TRBV12-4, the J gene TRBJ2-5, with TRBD2 identical over 12 bases. The length of the CDR3 is 15 residues. V was pared by 7 bases and J by 5 bases, with 8 bases of the junction left unmatched. The CDR3 is CASTLTSGGGETQYF. CDR3 coding DNA: TGTGCCAGCACCCTGACTAGCGGGGGTGGGGAGACCCAGTACTTC.

This clonotype appeared a few times. The chain combines TRBV9 with TRBJ2-1; D is tentatively TRBD1 or TRBD2 (5 bases each). Germline CDR1 is SGDLS and CDR2 is YYNGEE. This CDR3 spans 15 amino acids. V was pared by 3 bases and J by 8 bases, with 18 bases between. CDR3 region: CASSGGIGSPDEQFF. The CDR3 coding sequence is TGTGCCAGCAGCGGGGGGATAGGTAGCCCTGATGAGCAGTTCTTC.

The chain joins TRBV10-3 to TRBJ2-1; D ambiguous. The V and J ends lost 5 bases and 7 bases respectively, with 12 bases between them. Germline V gene sequence: CDR1 ENHRY, CDR2 SYGVKD. This CDR3 is built from 13 residues. The CDR3 here is CAISLEDQNEQFF. Written as DNA, the CDR3 is TGTGCCATCAGTTTAGAGGACCAGAATGAGCAGTTCTTC.

This clonotype came up a few times. The chain couples TRBV6-1 to TRBJ2-1; tentatively, D is TRBD2 (7 bases). This CDR3 spans 14 amino acids. Germline V gene data show CDR1 as MNHNS and CDR2 as SASEGT. V was shortened by 6 bases and J by 5 bases, with 14 bases between the two germline ends. The CDR3 DNA reads as TGTGCCAGCAGGGGGGGGGCTAAAAACAATGAGCAGTTCTTC. Its protein product is CASRGGAKNNEQFF.

This chain joins TRBV20-1 and TRBJ1-1; D gene ambiguous. Germline CDR1 and CDR2: DFQATT and SNEGSKA (reference sequence). Trimming left V 3 bases short and J 1 base short, with 12 bases between. CDR3 size: 14 residues. This CDR3 is CSARAPEGNTEAFF. For the CDR3, the DNA is TGCAGTGCTAGGGCCCCCGAAGGGAACACTGAAGCTTTCTTT.

V gene TRBV7-3 combines with J gene TRBJ2-3; 7 nucleotides align to TRBD2. This CDR3 comprises 15 residues. With 1 base clipped from V and 1 base from J, the junction kept 2 bases outside the gene matches. In germline, CDR1 is SGHTA, CDR2 FQGTGA. The CDR3 nucleotides are TGTGCCAGCAGCTTAAGTGGGAGGGGCACAGATACGCAGTATTTT. Translated: CASSLSGRGTDTQYF.

In its sample, this clonotype was seen a few times. This chain connects TRBV10-3 to TRBJ2-5; 9 nucleotides agree with TRBD1. This CDR3 spans 13 amino acids. Per germline, CDR1 ENHRY and CDR2 SYGVKD. V lost 7 bases to trimming and J lost 1 base; unmatched junction nucleotides: 1. CDR3 loop: CAIKGQGQETQYF. CDR3 coding DNA: TGTGCCATCAAGGGACAGGGCCAAGAGACCCAGTACTTC.

J is TRBJ2-7 and V is TRBV12-3 or TRBV12-4; D not resolved. CDR3 size: 15 residues. V was trimmed by 5 bases and J by 7 bases, leaving 21 bases between them. The CDR3 region has the DNA TGTGCCAGCAGTACCACTTTTTTACGAGTAGGTGAGCAGTACTTC. Its translation: CASSTTFLRVGEQYF.

This clonotype was detected a few times. Mismatch with germline at one junction end may stem from a read error. The chain couples TRBV4-2 to TRBJ2-5, with 10 bases lining up with TRBD2. TRBJ2-1 matches the DNA end more closely, so the J call is doubtful. The CDR3 extends over 16 amino acids. Per the germline V gene, CDR1 is LGHNA and CDR2 is YNFKEQ. CDR3 sequence (DNA): TGTGCCGGCAGCCAAGATAGGGGGACTAGCGAGAATGAGCAGTTCTTC. This gives the protein CAGSQDRGTSENEQFF.

The gene calls are TRBV5-1 and TRBJ2-5; D remains ambiguous. Trimming removed 5 bases at V and 5 bases at J, with 19 bases between. The CDR3 contains 15 residues. The V gene's germline CDR1 is SGHRS and CDR2 YFSETQ. CDR3 region: CASSFAGSQWETQYF. CDR3 DNA sequence: TGCGCCAGCAGTTTTGCCGGGTCCCAGTGGGAGACCCAGTACTTC.

The chain links TRBV5-1 to TRBJ2-1; TRBD2 might be the D (5 bases). Germline-derived CDR1 and CDR2 are SGHRS and YFSETQ. V was shortened by 0 bases and J by 5 bases, with 12 bases between the two germline ends. There are 15 residues in the CDR3. The CDR3 DNA sequence: TGCGCCAGCAGCTTGGCCTTGACGGGAAACAATGAGCAGTTCTTC. Amino acids: CASSLALTGNNEQFF.

The V call is TRBV20-1, the J call TRBJ2-7; the D is unclear. Germline lookup yields CDR1 DFQATT and CDR2 SNEGSKA (reference sequence). Trimming stripped 3 bases from V and 0 bases from J, with 9 bases between. The CDR3 has 13 amino acids. The CDR3 DNA reads TGCAGTGCTAGCCCCGCGTTCTCCTACGAGCAGTACTTC. Residues: CSASPAFSYEQYF.

The chain joins TRBV11-2 to TRBJ2-5; D possibly matches TRBD1 or TRBD2 (6 bases each). Germline CDR1 is SGHAT and CDR2 is FQNNGV. The CDR3 is made up of 15 amino acids. V was clipped by 4 bases and J by 2 bases, with 14 bases between them. CDR3 bases: TGTGCCAGCAGCTCCATCCGGGGGCTACAAGAGACCCAGTACTTC. Translated, it gives CASSSIRGLQETQYF.

The gene calls are TRBV29-1 and TRBJ2-5; 7 bases match TRBD2. Germline V CDR1 and CDR2: SQVTM, ANQGSEA. With 4 bases clipped from V and 4 bases from J, the junction kept 9 bases outside the gene matches. This CDR3 has 14 amino acids. As DNA, the CDR3 is TGCAGCGTTGTTGGACTAGATGAGGGAGAGACCCAGTACTTC. It codes for CSVVGLDEGETQYF.

This clonotype was observed a few times. The V gene is TRBV15, the J gene TRBJ2-1, with TRBD1 matching 9 bases. Germline values: CDR1 LNHNV, CDR2 YYDKDF (reference sequence). V shed 3 bases and J 7 bases; nucleotides not matched to a gene: 16. This CDR3 spans 18 amino acids. CDR3 bases: TGTGCCACCAGCAGGGCATTCCGCCCGGGACAGGGCTTTAATGAGCAGTTCTTC. It codes for CATSRAFRPGQGFNEQFF.

This clonotype was seen only a few times. V gene TRBV20-1 combines with J gene TRBJ2-7, with a tentative D call TRBD1 (6 bases). Deletions cut 3 bases from V and 0 bases from J, with 15 bases between. Germline loops: CDR1 DFQATT, CDR2 SNEGSKA (reference sequence). The CDR3 is 15 amino acids. The CDR3 region is CSASRGHSRSYEQYF. The CDR3 DNA is TGCAGTGCTAGTAGGGGACATTCCCGCTCCTACGAGCAGTACTTC.

This chain links TRBV5-1 with TRBJ1-6, with no clear D. V shed 0 bases and J shed 10 bases, with 11 bases lying between them. This CDR3 contains 14 residues. In germline, CDR1 is SGHRS, CDR2 YFSETQ. The CDR3 DNA sequence: TGCGCCAGCAGCTTGGGAGGTCCGCCCTCACCCCTCCACTTT. Translating gives CASSLGGPPSPLHF.